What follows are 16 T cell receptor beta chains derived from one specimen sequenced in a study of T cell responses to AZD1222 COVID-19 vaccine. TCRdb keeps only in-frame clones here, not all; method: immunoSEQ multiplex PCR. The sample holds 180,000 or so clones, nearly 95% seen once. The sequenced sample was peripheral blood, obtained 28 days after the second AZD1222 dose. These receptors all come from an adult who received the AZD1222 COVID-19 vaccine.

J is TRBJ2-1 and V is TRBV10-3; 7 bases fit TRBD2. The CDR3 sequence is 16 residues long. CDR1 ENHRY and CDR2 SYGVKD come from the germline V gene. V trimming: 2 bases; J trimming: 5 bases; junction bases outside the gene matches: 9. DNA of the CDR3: TGTGCCATCAGTGAGGTTGGCGGGAGCTCTCACAATGAGCAGTTCTTC. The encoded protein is CAISEVGGSSHNEQFF.

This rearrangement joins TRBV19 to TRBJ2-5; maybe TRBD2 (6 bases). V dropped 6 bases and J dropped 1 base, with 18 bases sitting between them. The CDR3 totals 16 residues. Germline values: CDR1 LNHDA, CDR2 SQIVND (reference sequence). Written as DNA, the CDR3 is TGTGCCAGTAGCATCGGAGGGGACTCCCTCCAAGAGACCCAGTACTTC. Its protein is CASSIGGDSLQETQYF.

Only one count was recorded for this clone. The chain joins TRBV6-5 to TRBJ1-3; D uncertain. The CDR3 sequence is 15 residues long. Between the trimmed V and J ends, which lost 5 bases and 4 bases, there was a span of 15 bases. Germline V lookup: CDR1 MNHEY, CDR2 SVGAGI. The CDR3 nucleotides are TGTGCCAGCAGTCCCCTTGCGGGTCCAGGAAACACCATATATTTT. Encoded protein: CASSPLAGPGNTIYF.

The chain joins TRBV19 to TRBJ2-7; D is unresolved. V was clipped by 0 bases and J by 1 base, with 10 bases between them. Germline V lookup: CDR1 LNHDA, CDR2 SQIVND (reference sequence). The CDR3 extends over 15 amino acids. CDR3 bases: TGTGCCAGTAGTATAGATGGTTTTGGGTCCTACGAGCAGTACTTC. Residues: CASSIDGFGSYEQYF.

CDR3 DNA: TGTGCCAGCAGTTCCTCAACCCTCGGGACAGTAGGAAACACCATATATTTT. Encoded protein: CASSSSTLGTVGNTIYF. This chain connects TRBV28 to TRBJ1-3; 7 bases map to TRBD1. The CDR3 has 17 amino acids. The V segment lost 4 bases and the J segment 4 bases; nucleotides outside the gene matches: 13. Germline V gene data show CDR1 as MDHEN and CDR2 as SYDVKM.

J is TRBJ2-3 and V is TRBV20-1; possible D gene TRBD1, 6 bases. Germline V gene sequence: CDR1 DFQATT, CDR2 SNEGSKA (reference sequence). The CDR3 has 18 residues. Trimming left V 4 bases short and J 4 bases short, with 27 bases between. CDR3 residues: CSATDPGLEVGAPDTQYF. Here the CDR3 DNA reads TGCAGTGCTACTGACCCGGGCCTTGAAGTGGGGGCCCCAGATACGCAGTATTTT.

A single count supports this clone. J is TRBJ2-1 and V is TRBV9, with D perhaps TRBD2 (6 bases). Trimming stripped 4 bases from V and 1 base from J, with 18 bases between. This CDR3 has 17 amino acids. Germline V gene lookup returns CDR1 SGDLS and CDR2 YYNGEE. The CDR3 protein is CASSPRRDRRSYNEQFF. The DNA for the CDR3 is TGTGCCAGCAGCCCCCGGAGGGACCGGAGGTCCTACAATGAGCAGTTCTTC.

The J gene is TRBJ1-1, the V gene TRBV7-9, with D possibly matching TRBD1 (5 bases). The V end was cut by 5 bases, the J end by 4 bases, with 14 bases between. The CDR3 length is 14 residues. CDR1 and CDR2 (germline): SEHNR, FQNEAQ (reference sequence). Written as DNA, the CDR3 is TGTGCCAGCAGCCTCATCGGGGCGCGCACTGAAGCTTTCTTT. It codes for CASSLIGARTEAFF.

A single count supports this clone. The CDR3 protein is CASSEGFLTDTQYF. CDR3 DNA sequence: TGTGCCAGCAGTGAAGGGTTTCTCACAGATACGCAGTATTTT. The chain carries TRBV2 and TRBJ2-3; D unclear. The CDR3 length is 14 residues. Per the germline V gene, CDR1 is SNHLY and CDR2 is FYNNEI. The ends were cut back, 1 base at V and 2 bases at J, with 7 bases in the middle.

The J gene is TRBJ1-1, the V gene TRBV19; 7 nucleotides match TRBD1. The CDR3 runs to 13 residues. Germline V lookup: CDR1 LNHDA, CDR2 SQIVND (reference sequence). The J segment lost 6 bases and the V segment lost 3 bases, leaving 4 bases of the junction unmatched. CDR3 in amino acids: CASSIPDRAEAFF. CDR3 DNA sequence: TGTGCCAGTAGTATCCCTGACAGGGCTGAAGCTTTCTTT.

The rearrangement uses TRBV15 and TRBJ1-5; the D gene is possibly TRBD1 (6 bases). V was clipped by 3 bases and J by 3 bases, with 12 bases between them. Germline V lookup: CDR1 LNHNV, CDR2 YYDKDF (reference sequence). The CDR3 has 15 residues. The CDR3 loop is CATSRFRDNNQPQHF. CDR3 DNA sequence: TGTGCCACCAGCAGGTTCCGGGACAACAATCAGCCCCAGCATTTT. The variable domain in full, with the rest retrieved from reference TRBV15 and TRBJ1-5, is DAMVIQNPRYQVTQFGKPVTLSCSQTLNHNVMYWYQQKSSQAPKLLFHYYDKDFNNEADTPDNFQSRRPNTSFCFLDIRSPGLGDTAMYLCATSRFRDNNQPQHFGDGTRLSIL.

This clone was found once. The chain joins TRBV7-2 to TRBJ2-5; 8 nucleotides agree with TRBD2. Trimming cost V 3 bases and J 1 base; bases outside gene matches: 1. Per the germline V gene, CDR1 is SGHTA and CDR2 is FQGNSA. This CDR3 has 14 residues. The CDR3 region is CASSFGLAQETQYF. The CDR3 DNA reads TGTGCCAGCAGCTTTGGACTAGCCCAAGAGACCCAGTACTTC. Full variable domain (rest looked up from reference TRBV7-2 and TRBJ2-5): GAGVSQSPSNKVTEKGKDVELRCDPISGHTALYWYRQSLGQGLEFLIYFQGNSAPDKSGLPSDRFSAERTGGSVSTLTIQRTQQEDSAVYLCASSFGLAQETQYFGPGTRLLVL.

CDR3 nucleotides: TGTGCCAGCAGCCAAGAAAAAGGGAACGCTTTCTTT. Amino acids: CASSQEKGNAFF. The chain recombines TRBV3-1 (or the pseudogene TRBV3-2) with TRBJ1-1; D call uncertain. Trimming left V 0 bases short and J 11 bases short, with 10 bases between. The CDR3 extends over 12 amino acids. Germline lookup yields CDR1 LGHDT and CDR2 YNNKEL (reference sequence).

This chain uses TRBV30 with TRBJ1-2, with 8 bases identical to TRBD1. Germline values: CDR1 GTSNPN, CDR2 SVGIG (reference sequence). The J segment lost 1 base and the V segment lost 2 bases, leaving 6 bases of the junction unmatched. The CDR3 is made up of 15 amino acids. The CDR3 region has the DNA TGTGCCTGGAGTCATACAGGGGGACTTAACTATGGCTACACCTTC. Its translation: CAWSHTGGLNYGYTF.

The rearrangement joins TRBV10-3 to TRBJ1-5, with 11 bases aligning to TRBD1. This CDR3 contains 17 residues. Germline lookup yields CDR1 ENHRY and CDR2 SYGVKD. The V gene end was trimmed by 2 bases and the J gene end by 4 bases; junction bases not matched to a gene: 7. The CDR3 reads CAISERGTGGGNQPQHF. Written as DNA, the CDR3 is TGTGCCATCAGTGAGAGAGGGACAGGGGGAGGAAATCAGCCCCAGCATTTT.

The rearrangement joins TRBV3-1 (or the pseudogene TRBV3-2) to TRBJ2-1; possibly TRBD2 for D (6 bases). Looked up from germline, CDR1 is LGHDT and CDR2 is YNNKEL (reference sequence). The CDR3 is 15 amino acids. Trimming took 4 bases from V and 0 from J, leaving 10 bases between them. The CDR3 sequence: CASSPGTGSYNEQFF. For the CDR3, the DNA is TGTGCCAGCAGCCCCGGGACTGGCTCCTACAATGAGCAGTTCTTC.